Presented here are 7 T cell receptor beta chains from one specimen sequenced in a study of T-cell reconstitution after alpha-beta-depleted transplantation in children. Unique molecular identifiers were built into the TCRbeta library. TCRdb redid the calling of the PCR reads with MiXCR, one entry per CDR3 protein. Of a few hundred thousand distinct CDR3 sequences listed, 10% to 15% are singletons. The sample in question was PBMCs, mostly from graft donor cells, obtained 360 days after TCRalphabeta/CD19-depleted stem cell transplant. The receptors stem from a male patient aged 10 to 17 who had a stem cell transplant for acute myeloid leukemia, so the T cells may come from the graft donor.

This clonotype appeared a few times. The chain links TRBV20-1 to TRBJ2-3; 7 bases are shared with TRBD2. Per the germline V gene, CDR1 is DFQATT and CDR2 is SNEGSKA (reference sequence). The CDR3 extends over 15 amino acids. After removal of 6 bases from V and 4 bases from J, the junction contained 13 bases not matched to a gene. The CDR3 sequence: CSAGGGAYVPDTQYF. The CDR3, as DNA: TGCAGTGCCGGGGGAGGGGCCTATGTGCCAGATACGCAGTATTTT.

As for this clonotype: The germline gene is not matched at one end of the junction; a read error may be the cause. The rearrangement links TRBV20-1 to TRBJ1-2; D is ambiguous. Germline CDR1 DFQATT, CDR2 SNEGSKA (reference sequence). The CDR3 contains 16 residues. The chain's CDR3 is CTARAAPPNVNYGYTF. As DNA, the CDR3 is TGCACTGCTAGAGCTGCCCCCCCTAACGTAAACTATGGCTACACCTTC.

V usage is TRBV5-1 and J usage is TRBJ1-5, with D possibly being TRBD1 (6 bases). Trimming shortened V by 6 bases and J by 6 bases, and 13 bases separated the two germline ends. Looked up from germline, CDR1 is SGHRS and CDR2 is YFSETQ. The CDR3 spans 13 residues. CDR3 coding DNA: TGCGCCAGCATGACAGGTCCGGGTCAGCCCCAGCATTTT. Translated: CASMTGPGQPQHF. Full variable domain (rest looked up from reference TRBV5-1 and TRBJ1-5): KAGVTQTPRYLIKTRGQQVTLSCSPISGHRSVSWYQQTPGQGLQFLFEYFSETQRNKGNFPGRFSGRQFSNSRSEMNVSTLELGDSALYLCASMTGPGQPQHFGDGTRLSIL.

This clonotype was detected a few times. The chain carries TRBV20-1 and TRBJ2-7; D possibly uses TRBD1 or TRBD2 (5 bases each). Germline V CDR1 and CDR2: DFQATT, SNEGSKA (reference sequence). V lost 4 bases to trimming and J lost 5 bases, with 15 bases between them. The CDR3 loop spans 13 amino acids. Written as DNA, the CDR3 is TGCAGTGCTAAGGACTGGGTAGGGGACGAGCAGTACTTC. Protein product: CSAKDWVGDEQYF.

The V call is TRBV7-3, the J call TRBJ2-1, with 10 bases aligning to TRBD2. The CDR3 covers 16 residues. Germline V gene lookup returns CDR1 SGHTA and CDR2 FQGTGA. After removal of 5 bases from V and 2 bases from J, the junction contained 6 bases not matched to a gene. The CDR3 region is CASSEYSGRPYNEQFF. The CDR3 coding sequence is TGTGCCAGCAGCGAATATAGCGGGAGGCCCTACAATGAGCAGTTCTTC.

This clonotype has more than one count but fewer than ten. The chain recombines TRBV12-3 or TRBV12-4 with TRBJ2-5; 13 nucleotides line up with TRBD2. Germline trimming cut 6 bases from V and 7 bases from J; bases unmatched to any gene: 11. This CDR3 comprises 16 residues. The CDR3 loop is CASSPGLAGVGGTQYF. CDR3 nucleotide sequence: TGTGCCAGCAGCCCCGGACTAGCGGGAGTAGGGGGGACCCAGTACTTC.

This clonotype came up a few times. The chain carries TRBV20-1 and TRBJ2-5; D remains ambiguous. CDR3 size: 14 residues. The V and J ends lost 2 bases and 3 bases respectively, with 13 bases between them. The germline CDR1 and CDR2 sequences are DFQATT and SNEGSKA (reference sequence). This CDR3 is CSARKAATKETQYF. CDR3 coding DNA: TGCAGTGCTAGAAAAGCAGCGACCAAAGAGACCCAGTACTTC.